This is a list of T cell receptor beta chains from one sample in a study of a mutant IDH1 vaccine in newly diagnosed glioma. The data were produced by immunoSEQ multiplex PCR, yet TCRdb's version contains in-frame clones alone and is incomplete. The table shows 70,000 to 100,000 clones, with about four fifths occurring only once. Sequences were derived from PBMCs, sampled from a glioma patient treated with radiotherapy, temozolomide or both. Every receptor here comes from a man aged 35 to 55 with glioma. Some clones in this sample may be carry-over from other donors' samples. Both conserved end residues are part of each CDR3. D genes are given only for firm matches. Not every row has a clone size; where given, it reads once, few, many or a size class.

v_gene	j_gene	abundance	d_gene	CDR3aa	CDR3nt
TRBV6-6	TRBJ1-2	.	.	CASRPLDGLLSGGYTF	TGTGCCAGCAGACCCCTTGACGGGTTATTATCCGGTGGCTACACCTTC
TRBV6-5	TRBJ2-1	.	.	CASNSRRGWSEQFF	TGTGCCAGCAATTCCCGCCGGGGGTGGAGTGAGCAGTTCTTC
TRBV5-1	TRBJ1-6	.	.	CASRVDLTGSPLHF	TGCGCCAGCAGAGTGGATCTAACGGGATCACCCCTCCACTTT
TRBV18	TRBJ1-2	.	TRBD1	CASSPNLGTGYSYGYTF	TGTGCCAGCTCACCTAACCTAGGGACAGGGTATAGCTATGGCTACACCTTC
TRBV18	TRBJ2-5	.	TRBD2	CASSPAGGQETQYF	TGTGCCAGCTCTCCAGCGGGGGGGCAAGAGACCCAGTACTTC
TRBV4-1	TRBJ2-7	.	.	CASSQSRGGGYEQYF	TGCGCCAGCAGCCAATCACGAGGAGGAGGTTACGAGCAGTACTTC
TRBV7-9	TRBJ2-1	.	TRBD2	CASSSRTRLANEQFF	TGTGCCAGCAGCTCTCGGACTAGGCTGGCGAATGAGCAGTTCTTC
TRBV19	TRBJ1-1	.	TRBD1	CASSITHRGNTEAFF	TGTGCCAGTAGTATAACCCACAGGGGGAACACTGAAGCTTTCTTT
TRBV29-1	TRBJ1-2	.	.	CSVEDPYHHGYTF	TGCAGCGTTGAAGATCCTTATCATCATGGCTACACCTTC
TRBV2	TRBJ1-5	.	.	CASGARGASNQPQHF	TGTGCCAGTGGGGCACGGGGGGCAAGCAATCAGCCCCAGCATTTT
TRBV5-4	TRBJ2-5	.	.	CASSLGDQETQYF	TGTGCCAGCAGCTTGGGGGATCAAGAGACCCAGTACTTC
TRBV30	TRBJ1-2	.	.	CAWIGSFYGYTF	TGTGCCTGGATAGGTTCATTTTATGGCTACACCTTC
TRBV18	TRBJ1-1	few	TRBD1	CASSPRGGSEAFF	TGTGCCAGCTCACCAAGAGGGGGCTCTGAAGCTTTCTTT
TRBV5-1	TRBJ1-2	.	.	CASSLVESGNYGYTF	TGCGCCAGCAGCTTGGTCGAGTCGGGGAACTATGGCTACACCTTC
TRBV5-1	TRBJ2-7	.	TRBD1	CASSESPDRGDLDF	TGCGCCAGCAGCGAGAGCCCAGACAGGGGTGATCTAGACTTC
TRBV7-9	TRBJ1-1	.	.	CATYSGRAFF	TGTGCCACCTACAGCGGGAGAGCTTTCTTT
TRBV30	TRBJ1-2	few	TRBD1	CAWVKNRGAYGYTF	TGTGCCTGGGTGAAAAACAGGGGGGCCTATGGCTACACCTTC
TRBV6-6	TRBJ2-1	once	.	CASSYVQTFSYNEQFF	TGTGCCAGCAGTTACGTACAGACTTTCTCCTACAATGAGCAGTTCTTC
TRBV4-1	TRBJ2-7	.	.	CASSTSDRTYEQYF	TGCGCCAGCAGCACAAGTGACAGGACCTACGAGCAGTACTTC
TRBV5-6	TRBJ1-2	few	.	CASSLPTWTGDRYGYTF	TGTGCCAGCAGCCTGCCGACCTGGACGGGGGACCGATATGGCTACACCTTC